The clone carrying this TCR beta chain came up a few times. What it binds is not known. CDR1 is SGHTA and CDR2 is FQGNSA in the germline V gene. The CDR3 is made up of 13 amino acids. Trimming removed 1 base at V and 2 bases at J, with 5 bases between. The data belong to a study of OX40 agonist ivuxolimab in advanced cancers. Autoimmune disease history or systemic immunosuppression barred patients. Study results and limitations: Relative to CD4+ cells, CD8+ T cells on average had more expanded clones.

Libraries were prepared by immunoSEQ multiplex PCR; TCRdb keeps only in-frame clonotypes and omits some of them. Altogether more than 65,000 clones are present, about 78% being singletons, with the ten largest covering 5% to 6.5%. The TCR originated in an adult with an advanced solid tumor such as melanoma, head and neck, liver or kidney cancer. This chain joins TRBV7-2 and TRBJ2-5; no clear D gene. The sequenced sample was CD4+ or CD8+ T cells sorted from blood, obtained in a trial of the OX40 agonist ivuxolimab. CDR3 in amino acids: CASSLGRQETQYF. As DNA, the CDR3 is TGTGCCAGCAGCTTAGGCCGACAAGAGACCCAGTACTTC.